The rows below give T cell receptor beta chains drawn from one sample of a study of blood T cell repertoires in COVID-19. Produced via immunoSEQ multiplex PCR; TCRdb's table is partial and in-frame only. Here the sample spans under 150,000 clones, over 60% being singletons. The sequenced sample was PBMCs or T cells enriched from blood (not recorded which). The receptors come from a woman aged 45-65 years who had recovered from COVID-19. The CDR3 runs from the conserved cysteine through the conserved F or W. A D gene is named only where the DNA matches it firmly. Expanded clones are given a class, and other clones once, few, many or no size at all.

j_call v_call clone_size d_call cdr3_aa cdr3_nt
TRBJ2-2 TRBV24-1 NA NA CATSARGNTGELFF TGTGCCACCAGTGCTAGGGGTAACACCGGGGAGCTGTTTTTT
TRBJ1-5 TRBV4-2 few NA CASSQDRGEEWPQHF TGTGCCAGCAGCCAAGATCGAGGGGAGGAATGGCCCCAGCATTTT
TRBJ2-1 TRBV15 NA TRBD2 CATSRSGSGRISYNEQFF TGTGCCACCAGCCGAAGCGGTAGCGGGAGGATTTCCTACAATGAGCAGTTCTTC
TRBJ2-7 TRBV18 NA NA CASSPVTGAYEQYF TGTGCCAGCTCACCAGTGACGGGGGCCTACGAGCAGTACTTC
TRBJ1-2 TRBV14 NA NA CASSQDQAYGYTF TGTGCCAGCAGCCAAGATCAAGCTTATGGCTACACCTTC
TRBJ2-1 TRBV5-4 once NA CASSFDNEQFF TGTGCCAGCAGCTTCGACAATGAGCAGTTCTTC
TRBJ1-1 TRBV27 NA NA CASSQQVIVNTEAFF TGTGCCAGCAGCCAACAGGTGATTGTGAACACTGAAGCTTTCTTT
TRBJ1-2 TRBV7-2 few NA CASSLVQRGGYTF TGTGCCAGCAGCTTAGTTCAAAGAGGAGGCTACACCTTC
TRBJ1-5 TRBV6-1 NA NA CASREQTRILSNQPQHF TGTGCCAGCAGGGAACAGACAAGGATTCTGAGCAATCAGCCCCAGCATTTT
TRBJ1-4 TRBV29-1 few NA CSGGMANEKLFF TGCAGCGGAGGCATGGCTAATGAAAAACTGTTTTTT
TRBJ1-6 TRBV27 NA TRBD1 CASSGGGLSSYNSPLHF TGTGCCAGCAGCGGAGGGGGCCTGAGCTCCTATAATTCACCCCTCCACTTT
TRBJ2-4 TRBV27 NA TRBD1 CASSTRTGGNIQYF TGTGCCAGCAGTACCAGGACAGGGGGGAACATTCAGTACTTC
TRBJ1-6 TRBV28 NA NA CASSFLRSSYNSPLHF TGTGCCAGCAGTTTTCTACGGAGCTCCTATAATTCACCCCTCCACTTT
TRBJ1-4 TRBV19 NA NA CASSDTGRANEKLFF TGTGCCAGTAGTGACACAGGGAGGGCTAATGAAAAACTGTTTTTT
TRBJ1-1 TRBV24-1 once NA CATSVAENTEAFF TGTGCCACCAGTGTGGCGGAGAACACTGAAGCTTTCTTT
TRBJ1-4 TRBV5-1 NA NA CASSISGTIEKLFF TGCGCCAGCAGTATTTCAGGGACTATTGAAAAACTGTTTTTT
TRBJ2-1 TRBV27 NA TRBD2 CASSLGLAPYNEQFF TGTGCCAGCAGTTTAGGACTAGCTCCCTACAATGAGCAGTTCTTC
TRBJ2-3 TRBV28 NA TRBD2 CASSPTTSGTTDTQYF TGTGCCAGCAGCCCCACGACTAGCGGGACCACAGATACGCAGTATTTT
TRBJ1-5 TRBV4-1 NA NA CASSQETGVGQPQHF TGCGCCAGCAGCCAAGAAACAGGAGTGGGACAGCCCCAGCATTTT
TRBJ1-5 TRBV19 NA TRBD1 CASSISQGTNQPQHF TGTGCCAGTAGTATATCACAGGGGACCAATCAGCCCCAGCATTTT
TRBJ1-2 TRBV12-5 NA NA CASGSDSTGGGYTF TGTGCTAGTGGTTCGGACAGCACTGGCGGTGGCTACACCTTC
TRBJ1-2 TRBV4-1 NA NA CASSRGPTYGYTF TGCGCCAGCAGCCGCGGCCCTACTTATGGCTACACCTTC
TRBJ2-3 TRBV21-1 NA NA CASGPPGLAGARSTDTQYF TGTGCCAGCGGACCACCGGGACTAGCGGGAGCCCGTAGCACAGATACGCAGTATTTT
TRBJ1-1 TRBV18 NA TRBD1 CASSPRQGGDKNTEAFF TGTGCCAGCTCACCACGACAGGGGGGTGACAAGAACACTGAAGCTTTCTTT
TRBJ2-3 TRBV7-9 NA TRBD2 CASSEGIAGRTDTQYF TGTGCCAGCAGCGAGGGCATAGCGGGGCGCACAGATACGCAGTATTTT
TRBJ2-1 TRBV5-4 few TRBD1 CASSGTGSYNEQFF TGTGCCAGCAGCGGGACAGGGTCATACAATGAGCAGTTCTTC
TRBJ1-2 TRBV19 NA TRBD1 CASPGQGAGYTF TGTGCCAGTCCCGGACAGGGGGCTGGCTACACCTTC